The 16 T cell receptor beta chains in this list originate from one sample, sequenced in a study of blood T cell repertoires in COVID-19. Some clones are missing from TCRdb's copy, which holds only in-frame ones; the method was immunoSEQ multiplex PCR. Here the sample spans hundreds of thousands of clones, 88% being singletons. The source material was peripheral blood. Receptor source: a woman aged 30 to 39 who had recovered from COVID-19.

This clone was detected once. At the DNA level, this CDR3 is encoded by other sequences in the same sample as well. The CDR3 is CASSTGQANEKLFF. As DNA, the CDR3 is TGTGCCAGCAGCACGGGACAGGCTAATGAAAAACTGTTTTTT. The rearrangement uses TRBV28 and TRBJ1-4, with 8 bases matching TRBD1. CDR1 MDHEN and CDR2 SYDVKM come from the germline V gene. The J segment lost 3 bases and the V segment lost 6 bases, leaving 3 bases of the junction unmatched. The CDR3 extends over 14 amino acids.

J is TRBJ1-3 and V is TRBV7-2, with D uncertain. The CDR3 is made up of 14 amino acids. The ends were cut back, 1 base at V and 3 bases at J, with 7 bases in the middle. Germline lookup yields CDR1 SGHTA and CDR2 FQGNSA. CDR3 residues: CASSLGLFGNTIYF. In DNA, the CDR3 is TGTGCCAGCAGCTTAGGGCTCTTTGGAAACACCATATATTTT.

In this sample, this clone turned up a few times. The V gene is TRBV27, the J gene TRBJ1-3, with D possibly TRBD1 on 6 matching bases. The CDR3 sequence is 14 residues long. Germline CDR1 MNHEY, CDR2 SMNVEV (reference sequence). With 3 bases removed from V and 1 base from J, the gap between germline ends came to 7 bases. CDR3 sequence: CASSFTGSGNTIYF. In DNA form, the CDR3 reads TGTGCCAGCAGTTTTACAGGGTCTGGAAACACCATATATTTT.

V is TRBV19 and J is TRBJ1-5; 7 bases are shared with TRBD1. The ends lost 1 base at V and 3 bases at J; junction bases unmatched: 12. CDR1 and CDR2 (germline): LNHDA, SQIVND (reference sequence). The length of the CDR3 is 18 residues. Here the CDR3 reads CASSIGGQLSPSNQPQHF. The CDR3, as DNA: TGTGCCAGTAGTATAGGGGGACAGTTATCGCCTTCCAATCAGCCCCAGCATTTT.

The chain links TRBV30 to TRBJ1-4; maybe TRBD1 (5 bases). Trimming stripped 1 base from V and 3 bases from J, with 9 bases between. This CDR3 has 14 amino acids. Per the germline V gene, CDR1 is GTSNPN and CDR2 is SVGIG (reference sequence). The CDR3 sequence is CAWSEGAANEKLFF. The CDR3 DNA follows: TGTGCCTGGAGTGAAGGGGCGGCTAATGAAAAACTGTTTTTT. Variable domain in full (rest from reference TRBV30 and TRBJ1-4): SQTIHQWPATLVQPVGSPLSLECTVEGTSNPNLYWYRQAAGRGLQLLFYSVGIGQISSEVPQNLSASRPQDRQFILSSKKLLLSDSGFYLCAWSEGAANEKLFFGSGTQLSVL.

The CDR3 loop is CAWTAAGVSTDTQYF. The CDR3 DNA follows: TGTGCCTGGACCGCAGCGGGGGTAAGCACAGATACGCAGTATTTT. The rearrangement joins TRBV30 to TRBJ2-3; 8 nucleotides align to TRBD2. V lost 4 bases, J lost 0 bases, and 6 bases stayed unmatched. The germline gives CDR1 GTSNPN, CDR2 SVGIG (reference sequence). The CDR3 contains 15 residues.

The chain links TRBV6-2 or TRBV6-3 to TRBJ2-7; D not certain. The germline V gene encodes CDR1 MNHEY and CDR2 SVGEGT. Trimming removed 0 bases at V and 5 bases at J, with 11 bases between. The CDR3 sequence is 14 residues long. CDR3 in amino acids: CASSYSAIPDEQYF. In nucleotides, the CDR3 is TGTGCCAGCAGTTACTCGGCCATTCCAGACGAGCAGTACTTC.

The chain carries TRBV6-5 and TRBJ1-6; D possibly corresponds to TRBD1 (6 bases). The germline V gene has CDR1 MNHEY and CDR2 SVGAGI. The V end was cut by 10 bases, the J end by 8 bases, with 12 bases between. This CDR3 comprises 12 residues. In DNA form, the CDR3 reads TGTGCCACCGAGGGGGGGTATTCACCCCTCCACTTT. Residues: CATEGGYSPLHF.

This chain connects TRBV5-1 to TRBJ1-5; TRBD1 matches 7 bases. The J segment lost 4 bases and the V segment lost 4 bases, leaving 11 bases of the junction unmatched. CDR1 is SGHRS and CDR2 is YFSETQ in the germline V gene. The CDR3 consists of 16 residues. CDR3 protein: CASSLGGDRWNQPQHF. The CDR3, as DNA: TGCGCCAGCAGCCTGGGGGGGGACAGATGGAATCAGCCCCAGCATTTT.

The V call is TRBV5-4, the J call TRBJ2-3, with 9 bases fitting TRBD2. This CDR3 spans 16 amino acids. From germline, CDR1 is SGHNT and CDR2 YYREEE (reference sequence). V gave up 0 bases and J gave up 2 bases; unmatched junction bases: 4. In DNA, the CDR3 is TGTGCCAGCAGCTTGGCCAGCGGGGGGTACACAGATACGCAGTATTTT. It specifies CASSLASGGYTDTQYF.

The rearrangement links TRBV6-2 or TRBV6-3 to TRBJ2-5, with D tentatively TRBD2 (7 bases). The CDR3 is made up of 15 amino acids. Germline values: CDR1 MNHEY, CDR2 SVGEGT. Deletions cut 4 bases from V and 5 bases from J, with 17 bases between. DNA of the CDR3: TGTGCCAGCAGTTTCGCGGGGGCTATTAGGGAGACCCAGTACTTC. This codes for CASSFAGAIRETQYF.

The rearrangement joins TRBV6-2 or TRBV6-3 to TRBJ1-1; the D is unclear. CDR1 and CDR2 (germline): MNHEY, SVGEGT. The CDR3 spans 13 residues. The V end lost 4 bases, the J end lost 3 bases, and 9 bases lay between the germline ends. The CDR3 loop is CASSLRGDTEAFF. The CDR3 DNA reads TGTGCCAGCAGTTTACGGGGAGACACTGAAGCTTTCTTT.

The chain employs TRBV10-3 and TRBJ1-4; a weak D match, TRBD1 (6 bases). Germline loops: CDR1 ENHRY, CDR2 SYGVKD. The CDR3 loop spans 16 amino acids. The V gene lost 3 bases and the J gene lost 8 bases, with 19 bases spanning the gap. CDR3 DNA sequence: TGTGCCATCAGTGAACATTTGGGGCAGGGGAAGGAAAAACTGTTTTTT. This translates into CAISEHLGQGKEKLFF.

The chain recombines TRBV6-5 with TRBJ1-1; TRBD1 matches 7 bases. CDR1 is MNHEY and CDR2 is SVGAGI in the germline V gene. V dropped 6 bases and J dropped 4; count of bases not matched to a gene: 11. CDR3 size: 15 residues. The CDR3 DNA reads TGTGCCAGCAGCACCGACAGGGTCGGAAGCACTGAAGCTTTCTTT. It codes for CASSTDRVGSTEAFF.

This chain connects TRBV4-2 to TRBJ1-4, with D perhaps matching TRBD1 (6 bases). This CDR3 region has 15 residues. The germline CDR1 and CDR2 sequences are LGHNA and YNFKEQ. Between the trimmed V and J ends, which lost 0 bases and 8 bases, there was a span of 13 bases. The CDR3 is CASSQEVRGGEKLFF. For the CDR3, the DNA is TGTGCCAGCAGCCAAGAGGTCAGGGGTGGGGAAAAACTGTTTTTT.

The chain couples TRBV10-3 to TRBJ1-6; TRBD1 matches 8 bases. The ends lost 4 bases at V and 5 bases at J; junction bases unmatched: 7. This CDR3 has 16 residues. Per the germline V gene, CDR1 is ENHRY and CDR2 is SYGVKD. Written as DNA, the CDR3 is TGTGCCATCAGTGTCAAACGGACAGGGAATAATTCACCCCTCCACTTT. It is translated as CAISVKRTGNNSPLHF.